The 5 T cell receptor beta chains in this list originate from one sample, sequenced in a study of STAT5B mutations in CD4+ large granular lymphocyte leukemia. Profiled with immunoSEQ multiplex PCR; TCRdb holds only in-frame clones, not every one. This repertoire shows nearly 45,000 clones, approximately 83% found once; its top ten account for 2.5% to 3%. Specimen: CD4+ T cells from blood buffy coats. Receptors originate from a human donor in good health.

This rearrangement joins TRBV11-2 to TRBJ2-1, with 10 bases aligning to TRBD2. With 2 bases clipped from V and 3 bases from J, the junction kept 1 base outside the gene matches. CDR3 length equals 15 residues. CDR1 and CDR2 (germline): SGHAT, FQNNGV. CDR3 sequence reads: CASSLRLAGYNEQFF. CDR3 in DNA: TGTGCCAGCAGCTTACGACTAGCGGGCTACAATGAGCAGTTCTTC.

V gene TRBV9 combines with J gene TRBJ1-2; TRBD1 matches at 8 bases. The CDR3 is 14 amino acids. V lost 3 bases to trimming and J lost 3 bases; unmatched junction nucleotides: 4. Per the germline V gene, CDR1 is SGDLS and CDR2 is YYNGEE. The CDR3 DNA sequence: TGTGCCAGCAGCGCGGACAGGGCGGACTATGGCTACACCTTC. Translating it yields CASSADRADYGYTF.

V usage is TRBV28 and J usage is TRBJ2-7; a weak D match, TRBD1 (6 bases). V gave up 5 bases and J gave up 2 bases, with 13 bases separating them. The CDR3 contains 14 residues. Germline CDR1 MDHEN, CDR2 SYDVKM. CDR3 nucleotide sequence: TGTGCCAGCAGTCGCTCAGGGGACCCCTACGAGCAGTACTTC. It is translated as CASSRSGDPYEQYF.

The CDR3 DNA reads as TGTGCCAGCAGCTCCCGCCGAATAGGGGAAAATAGGTCGAAGGAAAAACTGTTTTTT. This gives the protein CASSSRRIGENRSKEKLFF. The genes are TRBV7-9 and TRBJ1-4, with D perhaps matching TRBD1 (5 bases). Germline V gene sequence: CDR1 SEHNR, CDR2 FQNEAQ (reference sequence). This CDR3 comprises 19 residues. Trimming pared 4 bases from V and 8 bases from J, leaving 29 bases between.

This chain uses TRBV14 with TRBJ2-1; D is unclear. V gave up 5 bases and J gave up 8 bases, with 16 bases separating them. Germline V gene sequence: CDR1 SGHDN, CDR2 FVKESK. CDR3 size: 14 residues. CDR3 region: CASSIGRKLDEQFF. The CDR3 DNA follows: TGTGCCAGCAGCATCGGCAGGAAACTGGATGAGCAGTTCTTC.